These T cell receptor beta chains were read from a single sample in a study of blood T cell repertoires in COVID-19. Using immunoSEQ multiplex PCR, the repertoire was profiled, and TCRdb retains in-frame clones only, with some absent. This sample has approximately 290,000 clones, with around 87% found just once. The sample taken for sequencing was peripheral blood. These receptors were collected from a man younger than 35 with active or convalescent COVID-19. Each CDR3 is given with its conserved first and last residue. The order of the fields is V gene, J gene, clone size, CDR3 protein. Clone size, where shown, is once, few, many, or a class for clones that have expanded.

>TRBV4-1|TRBJ2-2|-
CASSRRDRDNTGELFF
>TRBV28|TRBJ1-1|few
CASSHDRVWKNTEAFF
>TRBV13|TRBJ1-2|-
CASSLVGQGNYGYTF
>TRBV5-7|TRBJ2-7|-
CASSFGTDYEQYF
>TRBV3-1/TRBV3-2|TRBJ2-5|-
CASSQPSGREETQYF
>TRBV5-5|TRBJ1-6|many
CASSEGTLPSSYNSPLHF
>TRBV9|TRBJ2-1|-
CASSVGPTRQEQFF
>TRBV5-1|TRBJ2-5|-
CASTPTDPMGETQYF
>TRBV5-1|TRBJ2-3|-
CASSYGLAGGPPDTQYF
>TRBV4-1|TRBJ1-1|-
CASSQAQGTNTEAFF
>TRBV5-6|TRBJ1-1|-
CASSLGVNTEAFF
>TRBV3-1/TRBV3-2|TRBJ2-7|-
CASSPLSSGGLGYEQYF
>TRBV4-1|TRBJ1-5|-
CASSQDHGNQPQHF
>TRBV4-1|TRBJ1-1|-
CASSQGARVPEAFF
>TRBV4-3|TRBJ2-2|-
CASSQVPGNTGELFF
>TRBV11-2|TRBJ1-2|-
CASSFQSDRNYGYTF
>TRBV4-3|TRBJ1-6|-
CASSQDAGSPLHF
>TRBV7-3|TRBJ1-2|-
CASSPGQGYGYTF
>TRBV9|TRBJ2-7|-
CASSVVAGGPYEQYF
>TRBV4-2|TRBJ2-3|-
CASSPDRGSDTQYF